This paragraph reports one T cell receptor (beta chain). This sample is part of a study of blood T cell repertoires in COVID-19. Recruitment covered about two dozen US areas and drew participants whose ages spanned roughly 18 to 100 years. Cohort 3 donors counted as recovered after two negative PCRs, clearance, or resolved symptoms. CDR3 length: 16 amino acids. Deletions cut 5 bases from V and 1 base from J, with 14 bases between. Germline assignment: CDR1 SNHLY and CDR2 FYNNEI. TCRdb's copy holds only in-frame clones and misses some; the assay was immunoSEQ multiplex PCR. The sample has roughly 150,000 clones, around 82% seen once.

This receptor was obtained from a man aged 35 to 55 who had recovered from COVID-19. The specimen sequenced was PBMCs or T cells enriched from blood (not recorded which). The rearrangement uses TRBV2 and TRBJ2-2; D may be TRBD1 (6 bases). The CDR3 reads CASSKGVGQNTGELFF. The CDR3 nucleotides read TGTGCCAGCAGTAAGGGGGTGGGACAGAACACCGGGGAGCTGTTTTTT.